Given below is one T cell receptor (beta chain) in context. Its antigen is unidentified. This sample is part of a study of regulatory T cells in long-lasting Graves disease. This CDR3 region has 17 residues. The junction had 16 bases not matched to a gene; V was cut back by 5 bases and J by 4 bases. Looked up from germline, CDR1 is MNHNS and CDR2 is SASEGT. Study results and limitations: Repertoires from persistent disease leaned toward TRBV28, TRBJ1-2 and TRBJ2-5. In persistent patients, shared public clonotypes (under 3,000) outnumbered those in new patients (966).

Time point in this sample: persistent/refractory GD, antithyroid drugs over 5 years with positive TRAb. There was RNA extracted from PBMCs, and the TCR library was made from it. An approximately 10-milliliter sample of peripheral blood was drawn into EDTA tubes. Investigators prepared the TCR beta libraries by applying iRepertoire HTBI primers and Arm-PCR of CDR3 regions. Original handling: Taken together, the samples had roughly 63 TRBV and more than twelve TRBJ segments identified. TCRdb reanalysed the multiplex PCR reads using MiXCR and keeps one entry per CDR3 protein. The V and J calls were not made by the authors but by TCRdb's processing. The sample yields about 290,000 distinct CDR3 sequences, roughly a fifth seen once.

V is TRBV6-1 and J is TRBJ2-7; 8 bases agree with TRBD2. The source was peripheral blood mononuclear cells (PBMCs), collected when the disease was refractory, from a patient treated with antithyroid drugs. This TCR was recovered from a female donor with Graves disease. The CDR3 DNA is TGTGCCAGCAGTCATTTCCAAGAATTGCGGGGGGCTTACGAGCAGTACTTC. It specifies CASSHFQELRGAYEQYF.